The source of this TCR beta chain is a study of blood T cell repertoires in COVID-19. V was pared by 0 bases and J by 5 bases, with 2 bases of the junction left unmatched. The CDR3 has 14 residues. Germline CDR1 is SGHRS and CDR2 is YFSETQ. Clones were read by immunoSEQ multiplex PCR, and TCRdb kept only the in-frame ones, dropping some. The data show about 240,000 clones, approximately 82% seen once. The TCR comes from a woman aged 18-30 years with acute or convalescent COVID-19. Sequenced input: peripheral blood. The chain carries TRBV5-1 and TRBJ2-1; TRBD2 matches 7 bases. The CDR3 protein is CASSLGRGDNEQFF. Written as DNA, the CDR3 is TGCGCCAGCAGCTTGGGACGGGGGGACAATGAGCAGTTCTTC.